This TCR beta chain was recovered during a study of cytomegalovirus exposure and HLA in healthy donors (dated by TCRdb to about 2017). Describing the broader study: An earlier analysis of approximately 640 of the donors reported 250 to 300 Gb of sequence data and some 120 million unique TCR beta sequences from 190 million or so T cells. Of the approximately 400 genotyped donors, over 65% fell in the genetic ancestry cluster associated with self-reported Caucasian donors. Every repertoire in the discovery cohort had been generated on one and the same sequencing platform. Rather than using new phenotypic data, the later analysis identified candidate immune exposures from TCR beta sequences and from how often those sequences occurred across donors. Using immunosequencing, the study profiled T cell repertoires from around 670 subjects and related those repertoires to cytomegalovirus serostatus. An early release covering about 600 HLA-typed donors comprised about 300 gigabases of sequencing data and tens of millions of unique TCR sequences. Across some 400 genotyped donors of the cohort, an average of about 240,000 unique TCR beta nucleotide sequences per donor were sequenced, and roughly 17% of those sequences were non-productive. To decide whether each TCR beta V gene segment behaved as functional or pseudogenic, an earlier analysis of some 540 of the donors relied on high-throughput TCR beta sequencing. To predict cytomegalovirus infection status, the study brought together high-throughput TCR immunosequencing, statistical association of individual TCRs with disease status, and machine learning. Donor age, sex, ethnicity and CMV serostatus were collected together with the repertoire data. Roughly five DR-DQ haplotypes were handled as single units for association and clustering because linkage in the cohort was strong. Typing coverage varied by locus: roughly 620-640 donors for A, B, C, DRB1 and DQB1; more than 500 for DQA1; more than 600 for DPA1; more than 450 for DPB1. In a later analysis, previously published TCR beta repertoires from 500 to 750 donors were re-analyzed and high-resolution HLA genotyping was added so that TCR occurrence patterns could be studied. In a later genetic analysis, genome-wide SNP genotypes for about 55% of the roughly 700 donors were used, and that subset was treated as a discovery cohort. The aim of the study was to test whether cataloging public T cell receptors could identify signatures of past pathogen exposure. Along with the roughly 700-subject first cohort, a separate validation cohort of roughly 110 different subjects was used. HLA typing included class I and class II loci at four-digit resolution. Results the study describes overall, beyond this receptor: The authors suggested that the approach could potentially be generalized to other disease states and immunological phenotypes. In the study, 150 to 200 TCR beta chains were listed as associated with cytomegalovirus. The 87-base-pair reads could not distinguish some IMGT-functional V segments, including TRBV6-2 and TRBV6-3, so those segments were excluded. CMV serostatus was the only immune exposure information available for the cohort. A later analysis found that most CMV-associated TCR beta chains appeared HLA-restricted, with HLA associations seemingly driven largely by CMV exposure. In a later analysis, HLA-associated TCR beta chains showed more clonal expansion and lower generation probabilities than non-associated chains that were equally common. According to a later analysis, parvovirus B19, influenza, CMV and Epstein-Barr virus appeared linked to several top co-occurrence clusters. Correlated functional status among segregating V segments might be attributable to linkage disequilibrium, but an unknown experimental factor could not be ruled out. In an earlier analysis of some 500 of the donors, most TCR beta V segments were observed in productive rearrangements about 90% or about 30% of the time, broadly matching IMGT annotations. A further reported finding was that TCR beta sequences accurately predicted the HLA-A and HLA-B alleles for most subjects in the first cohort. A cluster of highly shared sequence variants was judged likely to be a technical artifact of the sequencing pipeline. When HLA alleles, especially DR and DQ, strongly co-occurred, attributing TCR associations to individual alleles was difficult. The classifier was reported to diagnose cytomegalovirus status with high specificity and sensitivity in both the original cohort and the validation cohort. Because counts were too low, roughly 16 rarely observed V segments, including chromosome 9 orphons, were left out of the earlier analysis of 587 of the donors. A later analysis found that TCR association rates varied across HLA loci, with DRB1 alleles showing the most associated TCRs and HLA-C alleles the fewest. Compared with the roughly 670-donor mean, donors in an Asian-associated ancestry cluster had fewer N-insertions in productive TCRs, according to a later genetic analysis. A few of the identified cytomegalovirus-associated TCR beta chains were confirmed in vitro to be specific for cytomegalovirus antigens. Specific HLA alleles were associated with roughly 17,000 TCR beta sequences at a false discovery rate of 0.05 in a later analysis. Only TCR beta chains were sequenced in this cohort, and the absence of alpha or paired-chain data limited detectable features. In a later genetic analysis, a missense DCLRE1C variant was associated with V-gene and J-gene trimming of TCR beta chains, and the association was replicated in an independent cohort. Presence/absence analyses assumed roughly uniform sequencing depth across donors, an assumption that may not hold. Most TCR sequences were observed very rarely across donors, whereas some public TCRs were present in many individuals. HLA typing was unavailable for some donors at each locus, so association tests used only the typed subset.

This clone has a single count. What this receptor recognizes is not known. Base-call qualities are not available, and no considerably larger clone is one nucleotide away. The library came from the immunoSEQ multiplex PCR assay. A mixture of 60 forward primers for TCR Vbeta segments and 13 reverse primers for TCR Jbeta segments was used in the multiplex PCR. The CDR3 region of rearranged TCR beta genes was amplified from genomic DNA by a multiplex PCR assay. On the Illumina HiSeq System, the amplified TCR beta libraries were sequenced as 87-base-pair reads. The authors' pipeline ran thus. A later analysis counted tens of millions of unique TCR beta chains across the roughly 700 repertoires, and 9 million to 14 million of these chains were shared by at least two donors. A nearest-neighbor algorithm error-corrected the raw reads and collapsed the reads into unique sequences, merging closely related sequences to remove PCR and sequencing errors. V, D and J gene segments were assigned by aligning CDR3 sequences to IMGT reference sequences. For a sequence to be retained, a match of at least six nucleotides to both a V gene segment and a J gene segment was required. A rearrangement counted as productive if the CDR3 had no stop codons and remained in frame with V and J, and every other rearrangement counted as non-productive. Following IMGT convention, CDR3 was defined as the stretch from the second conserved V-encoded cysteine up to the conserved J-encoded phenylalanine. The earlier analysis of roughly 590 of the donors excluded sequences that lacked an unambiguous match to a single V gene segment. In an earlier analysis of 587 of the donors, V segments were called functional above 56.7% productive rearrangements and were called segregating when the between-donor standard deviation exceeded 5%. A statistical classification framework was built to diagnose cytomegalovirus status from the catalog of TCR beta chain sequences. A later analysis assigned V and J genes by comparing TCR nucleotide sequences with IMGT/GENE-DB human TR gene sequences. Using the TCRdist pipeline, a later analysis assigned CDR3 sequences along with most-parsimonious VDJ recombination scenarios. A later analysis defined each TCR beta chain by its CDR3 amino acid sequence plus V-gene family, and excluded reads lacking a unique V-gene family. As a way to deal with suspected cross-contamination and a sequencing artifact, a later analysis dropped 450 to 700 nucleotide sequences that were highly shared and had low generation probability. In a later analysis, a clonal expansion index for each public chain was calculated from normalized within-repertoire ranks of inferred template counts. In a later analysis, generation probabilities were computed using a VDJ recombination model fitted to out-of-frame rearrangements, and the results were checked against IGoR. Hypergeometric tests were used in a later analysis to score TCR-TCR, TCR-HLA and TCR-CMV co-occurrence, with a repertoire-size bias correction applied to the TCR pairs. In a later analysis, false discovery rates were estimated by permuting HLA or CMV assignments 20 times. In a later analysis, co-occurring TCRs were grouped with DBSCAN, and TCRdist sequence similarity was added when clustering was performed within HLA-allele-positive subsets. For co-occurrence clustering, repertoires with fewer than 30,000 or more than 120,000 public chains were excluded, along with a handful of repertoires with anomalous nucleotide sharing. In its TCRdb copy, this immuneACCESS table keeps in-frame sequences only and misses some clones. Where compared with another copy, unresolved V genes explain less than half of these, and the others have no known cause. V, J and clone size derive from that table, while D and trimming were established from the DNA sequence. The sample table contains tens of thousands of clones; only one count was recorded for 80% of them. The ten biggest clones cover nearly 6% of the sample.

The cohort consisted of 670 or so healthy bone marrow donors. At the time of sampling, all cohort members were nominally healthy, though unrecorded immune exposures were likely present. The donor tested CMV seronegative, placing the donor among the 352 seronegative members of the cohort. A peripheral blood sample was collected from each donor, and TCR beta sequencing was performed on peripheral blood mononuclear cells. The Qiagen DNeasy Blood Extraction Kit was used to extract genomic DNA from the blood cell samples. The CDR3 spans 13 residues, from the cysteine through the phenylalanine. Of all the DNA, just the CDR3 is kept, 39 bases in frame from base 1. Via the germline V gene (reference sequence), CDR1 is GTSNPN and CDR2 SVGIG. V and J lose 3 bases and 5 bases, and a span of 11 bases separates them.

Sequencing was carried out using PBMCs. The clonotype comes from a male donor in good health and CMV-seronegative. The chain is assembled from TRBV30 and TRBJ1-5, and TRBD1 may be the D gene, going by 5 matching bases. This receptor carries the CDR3 CAWRGESDQPQHF. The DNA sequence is TGTGCCTGGAGAGGGGAAAGCGATCAGCCCCAGCATTTT. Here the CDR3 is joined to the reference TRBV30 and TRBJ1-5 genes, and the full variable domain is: SQTIHQWPATLVQPVGSPLSLECTVEGTSNPNLYWYRQAAGRGLQLLFYSVGIGQISSEVPQNLSASRPQDRQFILSSKKLLLSDSGFYLCAWRGESDQPQHFGDGTRLSIL.